A selection of T cell receptor beta chains follows, all from one sample in a study of blood T cell repertoires in COVID-19. The method was immunoSEQ multiplex PCR; TCRdb's version includes in-frame clones alone and lacks a portion of them. The sample has about 24,000 clones, approximately 86% seen once. The sequencing input was peripheral blood. The receptors stem from a man aged 50 to 60 with active COVID-19. The CDR3 runs from the conserved cysteine through the conserved F or W. Each record gives: J gene, D gene, clone size, V gene, CDR3 protein, CDR3 DNA. The D gene is left open where the match is weak. Clone size is stated in some rows and not others, as once, few, many or a class when expanded.

j_gene: TRBJ1-3
d_gene: NA
abundance: NA
v_gene: TRBV7-2
CDR3aa: CASSLEDSSGNTIYF
CDR3nt: TGTGCCAGCAGCTTAGAGGACAGCTCTGGAAACACCATATATTTT

j_gene: TRBJ2-2
d_gene: TRBD1
abundance: NA
v_gene: TRBV2
CDR3aa: CASRGQTTNTGELFF
CDR3nt: TGTGCCAGCCGGGGACAGACAACGAACACCGGGGAGCTGTTTTTT

j_gene: TRBJ2-2
d_gene: NA
abundance: once
v_gene: TRBV6-5
CDR3aa: CASSSGEYTGELFF
CDR3nt: TGTGCCAGCAGTTCCGGAGAGTATACCGGGGAGCTGTTTTTT

j_gene: TRBJ1-1
d_gene: TRBD1
abundance: NA
v_gene: TRBV5-1
CDR3aa: CASSNPGQLNTEAFF
CDR3nt: TGCGCCAGCAGTAATCCGGGACAGCTGAACACTGAAGCTTTCTTT

j_gene: TRBJ2-3
d_gene: TRBD1
abundance: once
v_gene: TRBV7-2
CDR3aa: CASSPDRVRSTDTQYF
CDR3nt: TGTGCCAGCAGCCCTGACAGGGTCCGATCCACAGATACGCAGTATTTT

j_gene: TRBJ2-1
d_gene: NA
abundance: once
v_gene: TRBV11-3
CDR3aa: CASSSPIGEDEQFF
CDR3nt: TGTGCCAGCAGCTCCCCTATAGGGGAGGATGAGCAGTTCTTC

j_gene: TRBJ1-1
d_gene: NA
abundance: medium-sized
v_gene: TRBV19
CDR3aa: CASSNTGRKLNTEAFF
CDR3nt: TGTGCCAGTAGTAATACAGGGAGAAAACTGAACACTGAAGCTTTCTTT

j_gene: TRBJ1-1
d_gene: TRBD1
abundance: NA
v_gene: TRBV28
CDR3aa: CASSLPTGITEAFF
CDR3nt: TGTGCCAGCAGTCTACCGACAGGGATCACTGAAGCTTTCTTT

j_gene: TRBJ2-7
d_gene: NA
abundance: few
v_gene: TRBV7-2
CDR3aa: CASSLIVGGYEQYF
CDR3nt: TGTGCCAGCAGCTTAATCGTGGGAGGCTACGAGCAGTACTTC

j_gene: TRBJ2-7
d_gene: TRBD1
abundance: NA
v_gene: TRBV19
CDR3aa: CASSLPDRVYEQYF
CDR3nt: TGTGCCAGTAGTCTCCCGGACAGGGTCTACGAGCAGTACTTC

j_gene: TRBJ1-4
d_gene: NA
abundance: NA
v_gene: TRBV7-2
CDR3aa: CASSLKAREARLFF
CDR3nt: TGTGCCAGCAGCTTAAAAGCCCGGGAGGCTAGACTGTTTTTT

j_gene: TRBJ2-1
d_gene: TRBD2
abundance: NA
v_gene: TRBV29-1
CDR3aa: CSVGPGGNEQFF
CDR3nt: TGCAGCGTTGGTCCGGGAGGCAATGAGCAGTTCTTC

j_gene: TRBJ2-3
d_gene: NA
abundance: NA
v_gene: TRBV24-1
CDR3aa: CATSGGGISTDTQYF
CDR3nt: TGTGCCACCAGTGGAGGCGGGATTAGCACAGATACGCAGTATTTT

j_gene: TRBJ2-1
d_gene: NA
abundance: NA
v_gene: TRBV4-1
CDR3aa: CASSQDMGGEQFF
CDR3nt: TGCGCCAGCAGCCAAGATATGGGGGGAGAGCAGTTCTTC

j_gene: TRBJ1-5
d_gene: NA
abundance: few
v_gene: TRBV12-3/TRBV12-4
CDR3aa: CATQMGAGKPQHF
CDR3nt: TGTGCCACCCAGATGGGGGCGGGCAAGCCCCAGCATTTT

j_gene: TRBJ2-5
d_gene: TRBD2
abundance: few
v_gene: TRBV14
CDR3aa: CASSYRLAGEETQYF
CDR3nt: TGTGCCAGCAGCTATAGACTAGCGGGGGAAGAGACCCAGTACTTC

j_gene: TRBJ1-1
d_gene: TRBD1
abundance: few
v_gene: TRBV7-9
CDR3aa: CASSSGQVNTEAFF
CDR3nt: TGTGCCAGCAGTTCAGGACAGGTGAACACTGAAGCTTTCTTT

j_gene: TRBJ1-1
d_gene: NA
abundance: NA
v_gene: TRBV4-1
CDR3aa: CASSPRNARNTEAFF
CDR3nt: TGCGCCAGCAGCCCGCGGAACGCCAGGAACACTGAAGCTTTCTTT

j_gene: TRBJ2-1
d_gene: TRBD2
abundance: NA
v_gene: TRBV7-3
CDR3aa: CASSYRAGAYNEQFF
CDR3nt: TGTGCCAGCAGCTACCGAGCGGGAGCCTACAATGAGCAGTTCTTC

j_gene: TRBJ1-4
d_gene: TRBD1
abundance: NA
v_gene: TRBV11-2
CDR3aa: CASSSGRQGGGTEKLFF
CDR3nt: TGTGCCAGCAGCTCCGGCCGACAGGGAGGAGGGACTGAAAAACTGTTTTTT

j_gene: TRBJ1-3
d_gene: NA
abundance: NA
v_gene: TRBV2
CDR3aa: CASSERDLSGNTIYF
CDR3nt: TGTGCCAGCAGTGAGAGGGATCTCTCTGGAAACACCATATATTTT

j_gene: TRBJ2-7
d_gene: NA
abundance: once
v_gene: TRBV29-1
CDR3aa: CSVEMGAGTLMEQYF
CDR3nt: TGCAGCGTTGAAATGGGAGCAGGTACCTTAATGGAGCAGTACTTC

j_gene: TRBJ2-1
d_gene: NA
abundance: few
v_gene: TRBV7-9
CDR3aa: CASSLDRSFYNEQFF
CDR3nt: TGTGCCAGCAGCCTAGACAGGAGCTTTTACAATGAGCAGTTCTTC

j_gene: TRBJ1-6
d_gene: NA
abundance: NA
v_gene: TRBV27
CDR3aa: CASSTAGAPLHF
CDR3nt: TGTGCCAGCAGCACTGCCGGGGCACCCCTCCACTTT

j_gene: TRBJ1-1
d_gene: NA
abundance: NA
v_gene: TRBV7-9
CDR3aa: CASSFDRRNTEAFF
CDR3nt: TGTGCCAGCAGCTTTGACAGACGGAACACTGAAGCTTTCTTT

j_gene: TRBJ2-1
d_gene: TRBD2
abundance: NA
v_gene: TRBV7-3
CDR3aa: CASSLGTSGLSLSSYNEQFF
CDR3nt: TGTGCCAGCAGCTTAGGGACTAGCGGATTAAGTCTCAGCTCCTACAATGAGCAGTTCTTC

j_gene: TRBJ1-2
d_gene: NA
abundance: NA
v_gene: TRBV29-1
CDR3aa: CSVQTDSYGYTF
CDR3nt: TGCAGCGTTCAAACGGACAGCTATGGCTACACCTTC

j_gene: TRBJ2-3
d_gene: TRBD1
abundance: few
v_gene: TRBV24-1
CDR3aa: CATSDPTGGGTDTQYF
CDR3nt: TGTGCCACCAGTGACCCGACAGGGGGCGGCACAGATACGCAGTATTTT

j_gene: TRBJ1-4
d_gene: NA
abundance: NA
v_gene: TRBV10-3
CDR3aa: CAISERGGKHSGEKLFF
CDR3nt: TGTGCCATCAGTGAAAGGGGCGGAAAGCATTCGGGCGAAAAACTGTTTTTT

j_gene: TRBJ2-7
d_gene: NA
abundance: NA
v_gene: TRBV2
CDR3aa: CASSALYEQYF
CDR3nt: TGTGCCAGCAGTGCTCTCTACGAGCAGTACTTC

j_gene: TRBJ2-1
d_gene: TRBD2
abundance: once
v_gene: TRBV7-3
CDR3aa: CASSLFQRGYNEQFF
CDR3nt: TGTGCCAGCAGCTTATTCCAGCGGGGCTACAATGAGCAGTTCTTC

j_gene: TRBJ2-1
d_gene: TRBD2
abundance: NA
v_gene: TRBV24-1
CDR3aa: CATSDVAGSSYNEQFF
CDR3nt: TGTGCCACCAGTGATGTAGCGGGTTCCTCCTACAATGAGCAGTTCTTC

j_gene: TRBJ2-3
d_gene: NA
abundance: NA
v_gene: TRBV11-2
CDR3aa: CASSLALRGSTDTQYF
CDR3nt: TGTGCCAGCAGCTTAGCGTTGAGAGGGAGCACAGATACGCAGTATTTT

j_gene: TRBJ2-7
d_gene: NA
abundance: NA
v_gene: TRBV4-2
CDR3aa: CASSLTTSYEQYF
CDR3nt: TGTGCCAGCAGCCTTACTACCTCCTACGAGCAGTACTTC

j_gene: TRBJ1-1
d_gene: NA
abundance: NA
v_gene: TRBV9
CDR3aa: CASSEDSLNTEAFF
CDR3nt: TGTGCCAGCAGCGAAGACAGTCTGAACACTGAAGCTTTCTTT

j_gene: TRBJ2-3
d_gene: TRBD2
abundance: NA
v_gene: TRBV9
CDR3aa: CASSSPGTSATDTQYF
CDR3nt: TGTGCCAGCAGCTCCCCCGGGACTAGCGCCACAGATACGCAGTATTTT

j_gene: TRBJ2-7
d_gene: TRBD1
abundance: NA
v_gene: TRBV11-3
CDR3aa: CASSLGTGGFEQYF
CDR3nt: TGTGCCAGCAGCTTAGGGACAGGGGGGTTCGAGCAGTACTTC

j_gene: TRBJ2-1
d_gene: NA
abundance: NA
v_gene: TRBV12-3/TRBV12-4
CDR3aa: CASSLGQGHEQFF
CDR3nt: TGTGCCAGCAGCCTGGGGCAGGGCCATGAGCAGTTCTTC

j_gene: TRBJ2-7
d_gene: NA
abundance: medium-sized
v_gene: TRBV12-3/TRBV12-4
CDR3aa: CASSLGREQYF
CDR3nt: TGTGCCAGCAGTTTAGGTCGGGAGCAGTACTTC

j_gene: TRBJ2-1
d_gene: TRBD2
abundance: NA
v_gene: TRBV15
CDR3aa: CATSRVVAGGTNEQFF
CDR3nt: TGTGCCACCAGCAGAGTAGTAGCGGGGGGAACCAATGAGCAGTTCTTC

j_gene: TRBJ1-2
d_gene: NA
abundance: NA
v_gene: TRBV5-8
CDR3aa: CASSLGTTSLNYGYTF
CDR3nt: TGTGCCAGCAGCTTGGGGACAACCTCCCTTAACTATGGCTACACCTTC

j_gene: TRBJ2-2
d_gene: NA
abundance: NA
v_gene: TRBV21-1
CDR3aa: CASRSGRGTGELFF
CDR3nt: TGTGCCAGCAGAAGTGGGAGGGGCACCGGGGAGCTGTTTTTT

j_gene: TRBJ1-2
d_gene: TRBD1
abundance: once
v_gene: TRBV2
CDR3aa: CASSRAGGRYGYTF
CDR3nt: TGTGCCAGCAGTCGAGCAGGGGGCCGCTATGGCTACACCTTC

j_gene: TRBJ2-1
d_gene: TRBD1
abundance: NA
v_gene: TRBV9
CDR3aa: CASSSIIGQGYNEQFF
CDR3nt: TGTGCCAGCAGCTCAATCATCGGACAGGGATACAATGAGCAGTTCTTC

j_gene: TRBJ1-1
d_gene: TRBD1
abundance: NA
v_gene: TRBV7-8
CDR3aa: CASILRGEMAEAFF
CDR3nt: TGTGCCAGCATCCTCAGGGGGGAGATGGCTGAAGCTTTCTTT

j_gene: TRBJ2-2
d_gene: NA
abundance: NA
v_gene: TRBV7-7
CDR3aa: CASSLGGSSGELFF
CDR3nt: TGTGCTAGCAGCTTGGGGGGATCTTCCGGGGAGCTGTTTTTT

j_gene: TRBJ2-1
d_gene: NA
abundance: few
v_gene: TRBV7-9
CDR3aa: CASSPSWDEQFF
CDR3nt: TGTGCCAGCAGCCCTAGCTGGGATGAGCAGTTCTTC

j_gene: TRBJ1-2
d_gene: TRBD1
abundance: NA
v_gene: TRBV13
CDR3aa: CASSLDRGSYGYTF
CDR3nt: TGTGCCAGCAGCTTAGACAGGGGATCCTATGGCTACACCTTC

j_gene: TRBJ1-3
d_gene: TRBD1
abundance: NA
v_gene: TRBV11-2
CDR3aa: CASSYARTGGNTIYF
CDR3nt: TGTGCCAGCAGCTACGCCCGGACAGGTGGAAACACCATATATTTT

j_gene: TRBJ1-3
d_gene: TRBD1
abundance: NA
v_gene: TRBV15
CDR3aa: CATSRDYRGRGNTIYF
CDR3nt: TGTGCCACCAGCAGAGACTACAGGGGGCGCGGAAACACCATATATTTT

j_gene: TRBJ2-7
d_gene: NA
abundance: NA
v_gene: TRBV4-3
CDR3aa: CASSQPRYEQYF
CDR3nt: TGCGCCAGCAGCCAACCCCGCTACGAGCAGTACTTC

j_gene: TRBJ1-4
d_gene: TRBD1
abundance: NA
v_gene: TRBV2
CDR3aa: CASTLAALTGSNEKLFF
CDR3nt: TGTGCCAGCACTTTAGCGGCCTTGACAGGGAGTAATGAAAAACTGTTTTTT

j_gene: TRBJ2-5
d_gene: NA
abundance: NA
v_gene: TRBV28
CDR3aa: CASRLKETQYF
CDR3nt: TGTGCCAGCAGACTCAAAGAGACCCAGTACTTC

j_gene: TRBJ1-1
d_gene: NA
abundance: NA
v_gene: TRBV7-6
CDR3aa: CASSTLGTLNTEAFF
CDR3nt: TGTGCCAGCAGCACCCTCGGGACACTGAACACTGAAGCTTTCTTT

j_gene: TRBJ1-2
d_gene: NA
abundance: NA
v_gene: TRBV12-3/TRBV12-4
CDR3aa: CASSYAANYGYTF
CDR3nt: TGTGCCAGCAGCTACGCCGCTAACTATGGCTACACCTTC

j_gene: TRBJ2-7
d_gene: NA
abundance: NA
v_gene: TRBV6-5
CDR3aa: CASSYSTLASGQYF
CDR3nt: TGTGCCAGCAGTTACTCGACTTTAGCTTCGGGGCAGTACTTC

j_gene: TRBJ2-4
d_gene: TRBD2
abundance: NA
v_gene: TRBV14
CDR3aa: CASSQLVRLGGDKNIQYF
CDR3nt: TGTGCCAGCAGCCAACTTGTGAGGCTCGGGGGGGATAAAAACATTCAGTACTTC